The present TCR beta chain was sequenced within a study of CD8+ T cells in alopecia areata. Overall study results and limits: Scalp clonality, along with expanded CD8+ clones among the top 100, was significantly decreased by tofacitinib. Clonality exceeded that of normal scalp in lesional scalp, most notably in alopecia totalis/universalis.

Treatment denoted: oral pan-JAK inhibitor, 5-10 mg twice daily. In this sample, this clone turned up once. Antigen specificity is unknown. This CDR3 is 14 amino acids long. Germline V gene data show CDR1 as SQVTM and CDR2 as ANQGSEA. Losses at the gene ends were 2 bases for V and 1 base for J; bases not matched to a gene: 2. Sequencing relied on a cDNA template that was reverse transcribed from extracted RNA. Using immunoSEQ multiplex PCR, the repertoire was profiled, and TCRdb retains in-frame clones only, with some absent. Altogether 95,000 to 110,000 clones are present, 85% to 90% being singletons, with the ten largest covering roughly 11%.

The sample consisted of CD8+ T cells sorted from blood, taken at roughly week 30, from a patient treated with tofacitinib. V is TRBV29-1 and J is TRBJ2-1; TRBD2 matches at 7 bases. This receptor was taken from a human donor with alopecia areata. CDR3 sequence reads: CSVEMRGSYNEQFF. DNA of the CDR3: TGCAGCGTTGAAATGCGGGGGTCCTACAATGAGCAGTTCTTC.